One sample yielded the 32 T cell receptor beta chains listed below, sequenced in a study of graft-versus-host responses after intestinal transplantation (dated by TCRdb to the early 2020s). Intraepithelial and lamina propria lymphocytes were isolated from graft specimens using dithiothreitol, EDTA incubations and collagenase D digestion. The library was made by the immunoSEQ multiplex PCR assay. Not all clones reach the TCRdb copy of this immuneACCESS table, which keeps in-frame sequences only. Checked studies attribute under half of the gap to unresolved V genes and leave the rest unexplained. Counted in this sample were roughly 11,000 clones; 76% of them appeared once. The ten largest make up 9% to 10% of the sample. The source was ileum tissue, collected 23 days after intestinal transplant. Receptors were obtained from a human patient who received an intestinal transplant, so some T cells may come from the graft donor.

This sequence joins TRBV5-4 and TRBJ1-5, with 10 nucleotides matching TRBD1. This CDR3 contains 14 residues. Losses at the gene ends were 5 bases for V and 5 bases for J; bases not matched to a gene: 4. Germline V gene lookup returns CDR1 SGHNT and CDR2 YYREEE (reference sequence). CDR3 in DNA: TGTGCCAGCAGGCTTGGACAGGGGGATCAGCCCCAGCATTTT. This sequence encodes CASRLGQGDQPQHF.

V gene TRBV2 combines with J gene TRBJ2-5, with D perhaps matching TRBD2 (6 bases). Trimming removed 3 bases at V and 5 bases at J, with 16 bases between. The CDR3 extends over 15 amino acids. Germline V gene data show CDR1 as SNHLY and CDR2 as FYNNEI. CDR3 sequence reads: CASSDGAGSSETQYF. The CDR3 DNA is TGTGCCAGCAGTGACGGAGCGGGCTCTAGTGAGACCCAGTACTTC.

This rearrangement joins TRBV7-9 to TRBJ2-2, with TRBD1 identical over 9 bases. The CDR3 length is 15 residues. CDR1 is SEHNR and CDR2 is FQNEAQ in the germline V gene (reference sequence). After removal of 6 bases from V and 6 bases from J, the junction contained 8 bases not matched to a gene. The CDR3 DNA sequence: TGTGCCAGCAGGGGACAGGGAAAAAGCGCCGGGGAGCTGTTTTTT. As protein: CASRGQGKSAGELFF.

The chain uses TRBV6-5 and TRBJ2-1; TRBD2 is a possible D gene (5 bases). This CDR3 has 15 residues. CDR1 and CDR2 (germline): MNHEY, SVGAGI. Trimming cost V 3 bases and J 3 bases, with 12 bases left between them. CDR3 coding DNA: TGTGCCAGCAGTTATTATGAGGGTGGCTACAATGAGCAGTTCTTC. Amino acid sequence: CASSYYEGGYNEQFF.

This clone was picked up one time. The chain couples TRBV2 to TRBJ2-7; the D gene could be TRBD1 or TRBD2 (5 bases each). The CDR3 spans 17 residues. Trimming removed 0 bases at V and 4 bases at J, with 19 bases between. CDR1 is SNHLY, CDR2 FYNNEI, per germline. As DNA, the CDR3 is TGTGCCAGCAGTGAAGCATCTTGGGCCCGGGGCCGGTACGAGCAGTACTTC. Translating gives CASSEASWARGRYEQYF.

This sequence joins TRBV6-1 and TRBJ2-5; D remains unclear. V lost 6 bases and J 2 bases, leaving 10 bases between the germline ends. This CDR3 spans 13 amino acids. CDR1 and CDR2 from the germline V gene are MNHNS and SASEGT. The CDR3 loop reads CASRPGQQETQYF. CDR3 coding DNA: TGTGCCAGCAGGCCGGGCCAACAAGAGACCCAGTACTTC.

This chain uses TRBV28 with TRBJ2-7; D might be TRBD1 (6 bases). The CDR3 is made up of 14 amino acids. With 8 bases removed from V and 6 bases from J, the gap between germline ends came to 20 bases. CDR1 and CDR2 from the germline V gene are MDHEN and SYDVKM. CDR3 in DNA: TGTGCCAGCGTATCAGGTCCAGGGGTTGTCGAGCAGTACTTC. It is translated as CASVSGPGVVEQYF.

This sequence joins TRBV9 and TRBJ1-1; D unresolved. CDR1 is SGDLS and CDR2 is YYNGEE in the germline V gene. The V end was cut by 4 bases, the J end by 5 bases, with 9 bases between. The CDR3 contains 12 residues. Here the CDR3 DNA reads TGTGCCAGCAGCCATACTGGGACTGAAGCTTTCTTT. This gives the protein CASSHTGTEAFF. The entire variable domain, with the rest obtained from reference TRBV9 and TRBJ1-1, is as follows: DSGVTQTPKHLITATGQRVTLRCSPRSGDLSVYWYQQSLDQGLQFLIQYYNGEERAKGNILERFSAQQFPDLHSELNLSSLELGDSALYFCASSHTGTEAFFGQGTRLTVV.

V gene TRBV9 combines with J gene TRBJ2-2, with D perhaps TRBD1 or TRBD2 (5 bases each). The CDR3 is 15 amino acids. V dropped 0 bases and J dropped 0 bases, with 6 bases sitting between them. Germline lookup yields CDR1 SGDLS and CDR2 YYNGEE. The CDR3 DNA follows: TGTGCCAGCAGCGTAGGGGACCCGAACACCGGGGAGCTGTTTTTT. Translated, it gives CASSVGDPNTGELFF. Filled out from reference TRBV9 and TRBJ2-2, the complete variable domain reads DSGVTQTPKHLITATGQRVTLRCSPRSGDLSVYWYQQSLDQGLQFLIQYYNGEERAKGNILERFSAQQFPDLHSELNLSSLELGDSALYFCASSVGDPNTGELFFGEGSRLTVL.

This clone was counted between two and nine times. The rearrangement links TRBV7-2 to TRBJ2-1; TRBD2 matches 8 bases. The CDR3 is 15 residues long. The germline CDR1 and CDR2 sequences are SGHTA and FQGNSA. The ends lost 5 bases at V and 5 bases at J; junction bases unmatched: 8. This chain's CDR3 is CASSPQGSGNNEQFF. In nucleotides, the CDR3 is TGTGCCAGCAGCCCTCAGGGTAGCGGGAACAATGAGCAGTTCTTC.

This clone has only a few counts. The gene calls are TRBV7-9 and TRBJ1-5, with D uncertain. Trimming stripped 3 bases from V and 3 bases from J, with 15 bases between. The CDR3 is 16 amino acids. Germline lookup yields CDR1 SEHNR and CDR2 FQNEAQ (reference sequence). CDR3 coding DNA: TGTGCCAGCAGCTTGAAGGGAGGCCCCCCCAATCAGCCCCAGCATTTT. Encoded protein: CASSLKGGPPNQPQHF.

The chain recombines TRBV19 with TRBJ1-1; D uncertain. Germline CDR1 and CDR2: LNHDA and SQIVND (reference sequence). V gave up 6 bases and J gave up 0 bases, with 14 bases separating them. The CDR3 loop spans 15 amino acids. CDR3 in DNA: TGTGCCAGTAGCCCAAGTTGGCCATTGAACACTGAAGCTTTCTTT. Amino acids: CASSPSWPLNTEAFF.

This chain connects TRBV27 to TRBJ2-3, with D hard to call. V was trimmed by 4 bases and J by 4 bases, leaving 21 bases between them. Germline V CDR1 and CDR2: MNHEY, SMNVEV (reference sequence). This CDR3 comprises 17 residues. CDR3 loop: CASSSLAFGLKADTQYF. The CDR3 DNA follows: TGTGCCAGCAGTTCGTTGGCATTTGGCCTAAAGGCAGATACGCAGTATTTT.

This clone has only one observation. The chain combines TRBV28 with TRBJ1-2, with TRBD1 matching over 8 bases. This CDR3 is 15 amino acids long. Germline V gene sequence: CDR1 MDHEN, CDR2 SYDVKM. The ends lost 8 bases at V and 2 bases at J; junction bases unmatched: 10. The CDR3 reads CASRTGTGPNYGYTF. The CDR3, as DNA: TGTGCCAGCCGGACCGGGACAGGACCGAACTATGGCTACACCTTC.

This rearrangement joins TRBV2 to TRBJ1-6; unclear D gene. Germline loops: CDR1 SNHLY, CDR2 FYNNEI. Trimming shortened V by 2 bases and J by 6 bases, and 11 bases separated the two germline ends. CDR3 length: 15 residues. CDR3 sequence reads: CASSEWDRFNSPLHF. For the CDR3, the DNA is TGTGCCAGCAGTGAATGGGATCGATTTAATTCACCCCTCCACTTT. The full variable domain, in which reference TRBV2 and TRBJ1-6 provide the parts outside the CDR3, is EPEVTQTPSHQVTQMGQEVILRCVPISNHLYFYWYRQILGQKVEFLVSFYNNEISEKSEIFDDQFSVERPDGSNFTLKIRSTKLEDSAMYFCASSEWDRFNSPLHFGNGTRLTVT.

CDR3 nucleotides: TGTGCCAGCAGTTTTACGAGCTATGGCTACACCTTC. Amino acid sequence: CASSFTSYGYTF. The rearrangement joins TRBV28 to TRBJ1-2; no clear D. The germline CDR1 and CDR2 sequences are MDHEN and SYDVKM. Trimming pared 3 bases from V and 4 bases from J, leaving 6 bases between. The CDR3 length is 12 residues.

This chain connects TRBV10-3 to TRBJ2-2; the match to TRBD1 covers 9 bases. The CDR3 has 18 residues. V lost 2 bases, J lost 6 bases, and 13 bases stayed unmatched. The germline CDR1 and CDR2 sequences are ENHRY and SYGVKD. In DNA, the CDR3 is TGTGCCATCAGTGAGAACAGCGCGGGGACAGGGCAGGCCGGGGAGCTGTTTTTT. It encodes CAISENSAGTGQAGELFF.

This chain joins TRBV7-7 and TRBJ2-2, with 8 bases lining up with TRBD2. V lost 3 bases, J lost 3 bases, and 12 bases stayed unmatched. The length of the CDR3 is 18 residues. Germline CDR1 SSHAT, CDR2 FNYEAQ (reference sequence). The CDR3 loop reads CASSLDPAGDTHTGELFF. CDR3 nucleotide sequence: TGTGCCAGCAGCTTGGACCCAGCGGGAGACACTCACACCGGGGAGCTGTTTTTT.

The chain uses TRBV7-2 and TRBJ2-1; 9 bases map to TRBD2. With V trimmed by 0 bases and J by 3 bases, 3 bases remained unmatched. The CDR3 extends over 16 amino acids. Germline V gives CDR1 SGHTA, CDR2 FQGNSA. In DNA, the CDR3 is TGTGCCAGCAGCTTAGCGGCGGGAGGGCGCTACAATGAGCAGTTCTTC. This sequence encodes CASSLAAGGRYNEQFF.

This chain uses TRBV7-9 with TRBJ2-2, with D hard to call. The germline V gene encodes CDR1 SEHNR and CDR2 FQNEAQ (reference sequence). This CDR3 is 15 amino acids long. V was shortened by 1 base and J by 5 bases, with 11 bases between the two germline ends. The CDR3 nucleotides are TGTGCCAGCAGCTTAGAGCCGCTCCGGACCGGGGAGCTGTTTTTT. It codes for CASSLEPLRTGELFF.

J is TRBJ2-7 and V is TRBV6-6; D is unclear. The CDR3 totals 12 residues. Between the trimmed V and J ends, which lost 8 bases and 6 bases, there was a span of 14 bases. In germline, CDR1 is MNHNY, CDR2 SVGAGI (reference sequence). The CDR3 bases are TGTGCCAGCCCCACCGGAACGGGCGAGCAGTACTTC. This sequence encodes CASPTGTGEQYF.

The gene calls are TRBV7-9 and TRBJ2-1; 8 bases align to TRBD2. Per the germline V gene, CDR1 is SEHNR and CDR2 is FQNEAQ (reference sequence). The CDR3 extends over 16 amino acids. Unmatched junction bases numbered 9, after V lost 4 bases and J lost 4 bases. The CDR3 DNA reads TGTGCCAGCAGCTACCTACTAGCGGTGAGTTACAATGAGCAGTTCTTC. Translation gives CASSYLLAVSYNEQFF.

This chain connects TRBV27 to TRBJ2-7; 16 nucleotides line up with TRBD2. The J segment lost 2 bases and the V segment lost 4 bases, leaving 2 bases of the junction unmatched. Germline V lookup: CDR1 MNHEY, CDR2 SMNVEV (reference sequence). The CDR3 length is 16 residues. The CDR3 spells CASSSGTSGRAYEQYF. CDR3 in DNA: TGTGCCAGCAGTTCCGGGACTAGCGGGAGGGCCTACGAGCAGTACTTC.

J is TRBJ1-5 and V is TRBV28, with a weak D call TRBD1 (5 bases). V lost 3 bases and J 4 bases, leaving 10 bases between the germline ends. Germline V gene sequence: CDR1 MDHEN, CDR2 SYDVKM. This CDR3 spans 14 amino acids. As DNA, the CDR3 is TGTGCCAGCAGTTTCTGGAGGGGAAATCAGCCCCAGCATTTT. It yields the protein CASSFWRGNQPQHF.

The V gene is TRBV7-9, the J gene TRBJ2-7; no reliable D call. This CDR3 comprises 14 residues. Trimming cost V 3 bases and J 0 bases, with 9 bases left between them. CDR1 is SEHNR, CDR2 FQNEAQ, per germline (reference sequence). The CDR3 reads CASSLADLSYEQYF. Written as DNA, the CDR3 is TGTGCCAGCAGCTTGGCAGACCTCTCCTACGAGCAGTACTTC.

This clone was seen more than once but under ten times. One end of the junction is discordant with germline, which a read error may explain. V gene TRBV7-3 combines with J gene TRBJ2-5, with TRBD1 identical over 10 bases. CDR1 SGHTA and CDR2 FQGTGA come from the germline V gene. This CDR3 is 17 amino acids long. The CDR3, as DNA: TGCGCCAGCACCGAGTTTCCAGGGACAGGGGAACAAGAGACCCAGTACTTC. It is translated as CASTEFPGTGEQETQYF.

This chain's CDR3 is CASSQVLAGSYEQYF. The CDR3 coding sequence is TGCGCCAGCAGCCAAGTACTAGCGGGGTCCTACGAGCAGTACTTC. The chain uses TRBV4-3 and TRBJ2-7; 10 positions match TRBD2. Per germline, CDR1 LGHNA and CDR2 YSLEER. V lost 1 base, J lost 1 base, and 1 base stayed unmatched. The CDR3 contains 15 residues.

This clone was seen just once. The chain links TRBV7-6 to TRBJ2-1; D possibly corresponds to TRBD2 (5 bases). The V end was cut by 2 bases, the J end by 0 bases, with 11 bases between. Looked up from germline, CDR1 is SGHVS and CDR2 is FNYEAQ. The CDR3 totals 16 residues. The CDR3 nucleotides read TGTGCCAGCAGCTTACGGTATCGGGGCTCCTACAATGAGCAGTTCTTC. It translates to CASSLRYRGSYNEQFF. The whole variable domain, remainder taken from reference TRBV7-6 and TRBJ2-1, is GAGVSQSPRYKVTKRGQDVALRCDPISGHVSLYWYRQALGQGPEFLTYFNYEAQQDKSGLPNDRFSAERPEGSISTLTIQRTEQRDSAMYRCASSLRYRGSYNEQFFGPGTRLTVL.

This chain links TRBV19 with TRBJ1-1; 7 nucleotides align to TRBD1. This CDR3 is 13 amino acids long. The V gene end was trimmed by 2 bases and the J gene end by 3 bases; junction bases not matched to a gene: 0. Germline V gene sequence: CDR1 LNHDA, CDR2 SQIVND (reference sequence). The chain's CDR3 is CASSIQGDTEAFF. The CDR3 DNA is TGTGCCAGTAGTATACAGGGGGACACTGAAGCTTTCTTT.

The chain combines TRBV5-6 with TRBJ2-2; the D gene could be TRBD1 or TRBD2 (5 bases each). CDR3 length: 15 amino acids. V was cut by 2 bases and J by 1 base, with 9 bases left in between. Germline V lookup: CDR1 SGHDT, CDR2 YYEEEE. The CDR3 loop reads CASSFMGVNTGELFF. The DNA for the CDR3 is TGTGCCAGCAGCTTCATGGGGGTGAACACCGGGGAGCTGTTTTTT.

CDR3 sequence (DNA): TGTGCCATCAGTGAGGTCGAGGTTAACACTGAAGCTTTCTTT. This gives the protein CAISEVEVNTEAFF. The chain has TRBV10-3 and TRBJ1-1, with D hard to call. Trimming removed 2 bases at V and 2 bases at J, with 9 bases between. Germline V gene data show CDR1 as ENHRY and CDR2 as SYGVKD. The CDR3 covers 14 residues.

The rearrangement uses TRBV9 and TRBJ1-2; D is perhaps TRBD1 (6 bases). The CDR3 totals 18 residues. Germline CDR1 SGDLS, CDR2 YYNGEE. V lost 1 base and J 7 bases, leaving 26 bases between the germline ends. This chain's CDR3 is CASSVSDLVNYRERGYTF. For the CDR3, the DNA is TGTGCCAGCAGCGTATCTGATCTCGTGAATTACAGGGAACGTGGCTACACCTTC.